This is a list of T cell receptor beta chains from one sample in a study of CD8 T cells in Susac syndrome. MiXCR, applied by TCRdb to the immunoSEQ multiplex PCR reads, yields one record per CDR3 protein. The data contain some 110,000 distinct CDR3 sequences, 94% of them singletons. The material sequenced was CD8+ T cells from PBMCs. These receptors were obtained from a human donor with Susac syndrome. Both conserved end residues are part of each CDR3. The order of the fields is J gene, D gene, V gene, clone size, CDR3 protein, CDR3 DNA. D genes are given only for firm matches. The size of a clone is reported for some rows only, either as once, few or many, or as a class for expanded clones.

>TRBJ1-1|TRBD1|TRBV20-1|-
CSARGLPGQTLTAFF
TGCAGTGCTAGAGGGCTACCGGGACAGACCTTGACTGCTTTCTTT
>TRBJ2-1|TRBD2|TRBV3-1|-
CASSSGLAYNEQFF
TGTGCCAGCAGCTCGGGACTAGCCTACAATGAGCAGTTCTTC
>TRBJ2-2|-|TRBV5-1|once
CASLLPERASRNTGELFF
TGCGCCAGCCTGTTGCCAGAAAGGGCTAGCAGGAACACCGGGGAGCTGTTTTTT
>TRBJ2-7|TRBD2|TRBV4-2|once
CASSPSSGEYEQYF
TGTGCCAGCAGCCCTAGTAGCGGGGAGTACGAGCAGTACTTC
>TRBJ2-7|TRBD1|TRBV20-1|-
CSARTGMAYEQYF
TGCAGTGCAAGGACAGGGATGGCCTACGAGCAGTACTTC
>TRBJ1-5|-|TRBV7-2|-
CASNQGGNQPQHF
TGTGCCAGCAACCAAGGGGGCAATCAGCCCCAGCATTTT
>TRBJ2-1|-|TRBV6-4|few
CASSDRGNEQFF
TGTGCCAGCAGTGACAGGGGCAATGAGCAGTTCTTC
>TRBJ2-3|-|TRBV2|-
CASRPAPDTQYF
TGTGCCAGCAGGCCAGCCCCGGATACGCAGTATTTT
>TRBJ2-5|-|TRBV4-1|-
CASSQEGPETQYF
TGCGCCAGCAGCCAAGAAGGTCCGGAGACCCAGTACTTC
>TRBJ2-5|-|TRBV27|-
CASSLWAGALTETQYF
TGTGCCAGCAGTTTATGGGCAGGTGCCCTGACGGAGACCCAGTACTTC
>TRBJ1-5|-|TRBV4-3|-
CASSQDRGNQPQHF
TGCGCCAGCAGCCAAGACCGTGGCAATCAGCCCCAGCATTTT
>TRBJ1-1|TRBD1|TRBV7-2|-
CASSLVGGRSEAFF
TGTGCCAGCAGCTTAGTAGGGGGCAGGTCTGAAGCTTTCTTT